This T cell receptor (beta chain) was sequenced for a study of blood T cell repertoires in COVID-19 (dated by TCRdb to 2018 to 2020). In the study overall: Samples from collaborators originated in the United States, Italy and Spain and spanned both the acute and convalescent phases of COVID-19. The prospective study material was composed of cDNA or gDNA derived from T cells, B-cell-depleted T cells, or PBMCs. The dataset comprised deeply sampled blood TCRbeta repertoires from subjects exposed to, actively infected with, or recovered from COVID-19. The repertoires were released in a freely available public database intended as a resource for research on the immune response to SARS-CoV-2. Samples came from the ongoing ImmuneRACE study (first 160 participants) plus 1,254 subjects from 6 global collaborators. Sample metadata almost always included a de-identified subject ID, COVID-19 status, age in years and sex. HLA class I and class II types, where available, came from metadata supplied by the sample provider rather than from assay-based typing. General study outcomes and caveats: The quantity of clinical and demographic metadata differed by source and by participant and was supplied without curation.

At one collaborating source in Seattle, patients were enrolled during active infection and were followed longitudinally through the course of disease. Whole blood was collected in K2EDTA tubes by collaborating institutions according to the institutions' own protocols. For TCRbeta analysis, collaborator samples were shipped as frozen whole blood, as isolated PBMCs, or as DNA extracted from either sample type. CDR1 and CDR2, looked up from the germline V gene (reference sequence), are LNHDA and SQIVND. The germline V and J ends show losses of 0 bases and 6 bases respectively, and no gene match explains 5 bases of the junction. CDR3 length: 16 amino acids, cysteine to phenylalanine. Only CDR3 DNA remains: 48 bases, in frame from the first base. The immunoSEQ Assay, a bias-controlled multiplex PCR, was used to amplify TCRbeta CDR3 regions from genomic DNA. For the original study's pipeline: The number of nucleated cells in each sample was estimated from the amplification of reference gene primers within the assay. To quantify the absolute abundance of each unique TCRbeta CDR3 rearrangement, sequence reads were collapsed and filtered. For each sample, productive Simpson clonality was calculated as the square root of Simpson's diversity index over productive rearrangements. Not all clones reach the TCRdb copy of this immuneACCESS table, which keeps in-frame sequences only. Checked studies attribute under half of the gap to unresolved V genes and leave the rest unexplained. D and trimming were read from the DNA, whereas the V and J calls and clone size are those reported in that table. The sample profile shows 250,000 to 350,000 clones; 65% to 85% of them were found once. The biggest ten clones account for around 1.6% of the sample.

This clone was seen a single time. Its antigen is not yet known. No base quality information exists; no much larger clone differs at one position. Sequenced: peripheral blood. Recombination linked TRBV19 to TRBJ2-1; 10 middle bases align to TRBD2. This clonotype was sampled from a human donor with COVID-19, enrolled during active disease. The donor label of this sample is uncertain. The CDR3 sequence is CASSIEVTSGFNEQFF. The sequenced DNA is TGTGCCAGTAGTATAGAGGTGACTAGCGGGTTCAATGAGCAGTTCTTC.